The sequence of this TCR beta chain was determined in a study of cytomegalovirus exposure and HLA in healthy donors. This clone showed up just a few times. The PCR was carried out with 60 Vbeta primers and 13 Jbeta primers. Libraries were prepared by immunoSEQ multiplex PCR; TCRdb keeps only in-frame clonotypes and omits some of them. The sample records 130,000 or so clones, 78% being singletons. Sequencing was done on a sample of PBMCs. The sequence was collected from a woman aged 35 to 49 in good health and CMV-seronegative.

Here the CDR3 DNA reads TGTGCCAGCATTCCCTGGGTTGGCGGGAGGGCCGAGGACAGTCAGTACTTC. This codes for CASIPWVGGRAEDSQYF. The V and J genes are TRBV27 and TRBJ2-4; TRBD2 matches at 9 bases. This CDR3 spans 17 amino acids. CDR1 is MNHEY, CDR2 SMNVEV, per germline (reference sequence). The V and J ends lost 7 bases and 12 bases, in that order; junction bases with no gene match: 22.